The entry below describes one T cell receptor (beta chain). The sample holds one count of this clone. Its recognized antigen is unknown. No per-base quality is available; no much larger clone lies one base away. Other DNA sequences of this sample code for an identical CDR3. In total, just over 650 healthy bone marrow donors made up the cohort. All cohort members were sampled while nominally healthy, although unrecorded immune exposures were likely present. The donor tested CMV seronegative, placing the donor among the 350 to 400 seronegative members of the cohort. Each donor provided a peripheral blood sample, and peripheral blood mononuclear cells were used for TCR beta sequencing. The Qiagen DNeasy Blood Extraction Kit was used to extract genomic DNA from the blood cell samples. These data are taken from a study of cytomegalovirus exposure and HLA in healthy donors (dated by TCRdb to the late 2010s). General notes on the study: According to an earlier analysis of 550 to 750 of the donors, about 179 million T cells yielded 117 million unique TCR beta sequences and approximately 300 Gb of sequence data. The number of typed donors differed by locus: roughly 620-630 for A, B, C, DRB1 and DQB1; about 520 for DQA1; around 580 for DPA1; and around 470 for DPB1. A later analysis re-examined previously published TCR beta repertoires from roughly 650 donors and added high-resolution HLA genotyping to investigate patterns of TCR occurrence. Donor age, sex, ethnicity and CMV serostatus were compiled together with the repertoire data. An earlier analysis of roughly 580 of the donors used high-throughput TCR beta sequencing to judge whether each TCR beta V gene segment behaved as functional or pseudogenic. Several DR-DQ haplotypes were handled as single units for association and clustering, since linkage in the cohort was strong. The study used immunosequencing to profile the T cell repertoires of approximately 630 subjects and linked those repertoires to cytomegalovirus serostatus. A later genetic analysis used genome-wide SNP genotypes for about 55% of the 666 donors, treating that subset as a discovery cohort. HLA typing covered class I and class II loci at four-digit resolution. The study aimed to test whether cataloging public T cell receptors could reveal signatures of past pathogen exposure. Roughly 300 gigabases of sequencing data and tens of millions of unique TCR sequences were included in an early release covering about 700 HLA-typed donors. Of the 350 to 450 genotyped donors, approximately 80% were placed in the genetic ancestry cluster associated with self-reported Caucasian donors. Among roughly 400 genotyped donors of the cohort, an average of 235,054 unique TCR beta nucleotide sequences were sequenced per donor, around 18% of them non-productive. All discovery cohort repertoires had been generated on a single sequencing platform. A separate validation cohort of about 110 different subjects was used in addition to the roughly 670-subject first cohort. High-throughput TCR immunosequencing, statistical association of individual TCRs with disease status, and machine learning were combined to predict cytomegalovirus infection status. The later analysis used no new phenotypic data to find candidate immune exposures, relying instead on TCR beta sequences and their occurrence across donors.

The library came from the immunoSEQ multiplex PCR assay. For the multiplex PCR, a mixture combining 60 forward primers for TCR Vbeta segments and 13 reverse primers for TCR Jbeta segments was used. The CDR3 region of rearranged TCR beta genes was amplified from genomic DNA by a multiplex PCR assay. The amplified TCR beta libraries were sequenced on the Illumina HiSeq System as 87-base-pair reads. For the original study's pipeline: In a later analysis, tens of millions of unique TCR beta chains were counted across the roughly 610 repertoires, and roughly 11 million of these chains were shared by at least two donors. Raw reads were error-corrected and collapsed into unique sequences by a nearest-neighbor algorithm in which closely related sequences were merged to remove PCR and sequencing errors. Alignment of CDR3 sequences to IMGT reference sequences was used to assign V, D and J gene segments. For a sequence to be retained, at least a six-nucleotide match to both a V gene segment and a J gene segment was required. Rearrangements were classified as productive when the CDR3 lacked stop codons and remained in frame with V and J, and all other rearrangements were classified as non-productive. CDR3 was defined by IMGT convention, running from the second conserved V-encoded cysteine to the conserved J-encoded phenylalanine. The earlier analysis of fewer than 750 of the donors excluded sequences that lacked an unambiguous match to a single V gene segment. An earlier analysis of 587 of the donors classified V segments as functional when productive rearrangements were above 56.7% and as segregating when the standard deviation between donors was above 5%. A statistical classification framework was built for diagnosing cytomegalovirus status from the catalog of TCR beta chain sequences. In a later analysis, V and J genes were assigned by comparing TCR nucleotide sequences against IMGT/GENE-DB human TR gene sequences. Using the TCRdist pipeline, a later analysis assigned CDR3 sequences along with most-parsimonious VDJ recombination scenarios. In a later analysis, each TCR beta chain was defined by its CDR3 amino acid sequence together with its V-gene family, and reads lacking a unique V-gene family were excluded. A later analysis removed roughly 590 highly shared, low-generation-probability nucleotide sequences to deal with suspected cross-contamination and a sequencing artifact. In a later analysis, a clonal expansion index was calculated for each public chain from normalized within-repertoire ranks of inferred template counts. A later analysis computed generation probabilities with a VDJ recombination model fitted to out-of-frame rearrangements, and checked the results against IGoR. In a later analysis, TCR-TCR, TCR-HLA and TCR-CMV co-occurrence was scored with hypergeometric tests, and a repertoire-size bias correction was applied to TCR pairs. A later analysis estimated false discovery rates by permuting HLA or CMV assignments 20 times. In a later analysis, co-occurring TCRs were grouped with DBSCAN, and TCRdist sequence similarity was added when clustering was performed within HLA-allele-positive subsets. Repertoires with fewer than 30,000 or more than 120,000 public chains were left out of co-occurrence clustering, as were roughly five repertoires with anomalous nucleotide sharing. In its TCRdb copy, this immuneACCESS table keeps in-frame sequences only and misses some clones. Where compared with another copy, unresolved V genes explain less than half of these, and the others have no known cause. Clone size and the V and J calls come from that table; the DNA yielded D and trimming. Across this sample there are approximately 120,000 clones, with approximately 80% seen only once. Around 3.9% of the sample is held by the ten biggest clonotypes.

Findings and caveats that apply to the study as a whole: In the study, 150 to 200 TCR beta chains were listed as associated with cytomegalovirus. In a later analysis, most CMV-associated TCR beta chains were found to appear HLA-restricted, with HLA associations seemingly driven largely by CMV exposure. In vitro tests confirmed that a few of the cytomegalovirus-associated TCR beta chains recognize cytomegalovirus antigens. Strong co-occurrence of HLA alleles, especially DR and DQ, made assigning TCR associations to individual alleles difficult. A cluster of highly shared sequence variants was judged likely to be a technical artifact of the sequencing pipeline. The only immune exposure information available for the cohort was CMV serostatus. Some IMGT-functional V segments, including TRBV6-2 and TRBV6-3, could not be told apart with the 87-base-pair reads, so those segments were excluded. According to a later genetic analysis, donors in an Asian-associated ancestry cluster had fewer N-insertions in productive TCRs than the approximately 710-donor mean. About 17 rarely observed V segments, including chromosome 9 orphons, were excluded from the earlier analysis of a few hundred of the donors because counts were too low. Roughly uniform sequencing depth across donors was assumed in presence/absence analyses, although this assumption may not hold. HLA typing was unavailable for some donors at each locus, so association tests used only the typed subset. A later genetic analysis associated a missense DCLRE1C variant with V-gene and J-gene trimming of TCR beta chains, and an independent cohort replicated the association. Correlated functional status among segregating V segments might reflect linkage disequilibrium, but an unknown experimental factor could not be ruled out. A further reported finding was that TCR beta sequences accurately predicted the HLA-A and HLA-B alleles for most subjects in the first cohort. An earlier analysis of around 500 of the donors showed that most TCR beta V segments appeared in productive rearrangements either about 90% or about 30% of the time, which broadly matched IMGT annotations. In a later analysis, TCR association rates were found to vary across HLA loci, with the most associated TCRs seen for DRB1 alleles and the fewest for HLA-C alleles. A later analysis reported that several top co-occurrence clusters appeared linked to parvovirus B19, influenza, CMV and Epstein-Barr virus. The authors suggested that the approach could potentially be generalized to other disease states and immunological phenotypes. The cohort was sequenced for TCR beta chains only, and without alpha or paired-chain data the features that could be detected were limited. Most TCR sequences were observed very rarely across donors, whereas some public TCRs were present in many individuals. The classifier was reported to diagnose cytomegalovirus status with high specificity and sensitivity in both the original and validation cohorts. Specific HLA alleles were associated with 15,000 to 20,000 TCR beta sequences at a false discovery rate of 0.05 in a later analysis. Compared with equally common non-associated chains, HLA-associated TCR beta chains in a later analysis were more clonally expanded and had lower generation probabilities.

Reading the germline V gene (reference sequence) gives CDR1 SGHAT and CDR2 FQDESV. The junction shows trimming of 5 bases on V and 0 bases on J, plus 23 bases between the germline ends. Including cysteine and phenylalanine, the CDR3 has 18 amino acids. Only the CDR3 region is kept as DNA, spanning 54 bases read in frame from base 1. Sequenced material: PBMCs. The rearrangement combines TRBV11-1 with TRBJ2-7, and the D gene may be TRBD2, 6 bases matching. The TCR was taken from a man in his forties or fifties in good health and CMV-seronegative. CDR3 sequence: CASSPRAGGAPTSYEQYF. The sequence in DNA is TGTGCCAGCAGCCCCAGAGCGGGCGGGGCTCCCACCTCCTACGAGCAGTACTTC.